The 2 T cell receptor beta chains given below trace back to one sample, sequenced in a study of cytomegalovirus exposure and HLA in healthy donors. The PCR ran on 60 Vbeta and 13 Jbeta primers. Repertoires were generated with immunoSEQ multiplex PCR, while TCRdb's copy carries only in-frame clones and drops some. The data show about 150,000 clones, around 80% seen once. Sample: PBMCs. The origin of the receptors is a woman aged 50 to 65 in good health and CMV-seropositive.

The chain couples TRBV19 to TRBJ2-3; 10 positions match TRBD1. The CDR3 has 16 residues. Germline loops: CDR1 LNHDA, CDR2 SQIVND (reference sequence). J lost 4 bases, V lost 8 bases, and 12 bases had no gene match. CDR3 region: CASADFRDRGSDTQYF. The CDR3 nucleotides read TGTGCCAGTGCCGACTTCCGGGACAGGGGATCAGATACGCAGTATTTT.

This clone was observed a few times. The chain has TRBV19 and TRBJ2-1; D may be TRBD1 (5 bases). This CDR3 has 14 amino acids. Trimming removed 9 bases from V and 5 bases from J, with 17 bases in between. CDR1 and CDR2 from the germline V gene are LNHDA and SQIVND (reference sequence). Here the CDR3 reads CASRRGSTDNEQFF. Here the CDR3 DNA reads TGTGCCAGCAGAAGGGGAAGCACAGACAATGAGCAGTTCTTC. Full variable domain (rest looked up from reference TRBV19 and TRBJ2-1): DGGITQSPKYLFRKEGQNVTLSCEQNLNHDAMYWYRQDPGQGLRLIYYSQIVNDFQKGDIAEGYSVSREKKESFPLTVTSAQKNPTAFYLCASRRGSTDNEQFFGPGTRLTVL.